This is a list of T cell receptor beta chains from one sample in a study of T cells after posttransplantation cyclophosphamide. Generated by immunoSEQ multiplex PCR, the TCRdb table keeps only in-frame clones and is missing some. This repertoire lists 35,000 to 55,000 clones without singletons; roughly 2% sits in the top ten. Material for sequencing was PBMCs. The receptors originated from a man aged 35 to 55 in good health, CMV-negative, and a related stem cell transplant donor. The CDR3 runs from the conserved cysteine through the conserved F or W. A D gene is named only where the DNA matches it firmly. The size field is filled for only some rows; it gives once, few, many or a size class.

D gene	J gene	V gene	clone size	CDR3 DNA	CDR3 protein
TRBD1	TRBJ2-7	TRBV5-1	.	TGCGCCAGCAGCGCGGGACAGGTGGGGAGCGAGCAGTACTTC	CASSAGQVGSEQYF
.	TRBJ1-1	TRBV19	many	TGTGCCAGTAGTATTGGGGGGGAGATCTTCATGAACACTGAAGCTTTCTTT	CASSIGGEIFMNTEAFF
TRBD2	TRBJ2-3	TRBV7-2	.	TGTGCCAGCAGCTTAGCACTAGCGGGGTCAGATACGCAGTATTTT	CASSLALAGSDTQYF
TRBD1	TRBJ1-2	TRBV5-6	many	TGTGCCAGCAGCGTGGACAGGGGGAAGGACTATGGCTACACCTTC	CASSVDRGKDYGYTF
.	TRBJ2-7	TRBV4-2	.	TGTGCCAGCAGCCAAGAACCAGCAGGTACCTACGAGCAGTACTTC	CASSQEPAGTYEQYF
.	TRBJ1-6	TRBV5-4	many	TGTGCCAGCAGCTTGGCCGGCAGCCTAGATTCACCCCTCCACTTT	CASSLAGSLDSPLHF
TRBD2	TRBJ2-5	TRBV15	few	TGTGCCACCAGCAGCCGAACGCTTACTAGCGGGAGTCCCCCCTACCAAGAGACCCAGTACTTC	CATSSRTLTSGSPPYQETQYF
.	TRBJ2-1	TRBV5-4	many	TGTGCCAGCAGCGCAGGGAGGGAGCAGTTCTTC	CASSAGREQFF
TRBD2	TRBJ2-2	TRBV5-1	many	TGCGCCAGCAGCTTTAGGACTAGCGGTAACACCGGGGAGCTGTTTTTT	CASSFRTSGNTGELFF
TRBD1	TRBJ1-5	TRBV6-5	many	TGTGCCAGCAGCCGGGGACAGGGCAATCAGCCCCAGCATTTT	CASSRGQGNQPQHF